Shown below are 5 T cell receptor beta chains from a single sample sequenced in a study of control samples from healthy donors and cancer patients (dated by TCRdb to the early 2020s). The library was prepared using the immunoSEQ multiplex PCR assay. This is the immuneACCESS table as TCRdb keeps it, with only in-frame sequences that have V and J called. A part of the clones is gone; compared with another copy, unresolved V genes explain less than half, and the rest is unexplained. The sample table holds about 130,000 clones, of which about 92% were seen once. Of the sample, about 0.6% falls within the top ten clones. The sample was PBMCs. The source of these receptors is an elderly man with head and neck cancer.

The CDR3 is CASSPRGETQYF. The CDR3 region has the DNA TGTGCCAGCTCACCACGAGGCGAGACCCAGTACTTC. The chain combines TRBV18 with TRBJ2-5; D uncertain. Germline V CDR1 and CDR2: KGHSH, LQKENI. The CDR3 consists of 12 residues. Trimming pared 1 base from V and 5 bases from J, leaving 5 bases between.

The chain carries TRBV11-3 and TRBJ1-1; D gene ambiguous. The CDR3 totals 12 residues. CDR1 and CDR2 (germline): SGHNT, YENEEA. Between the trimmed V and J ends, which lost 5 bases and 4 bases, there was a span of 8 bases. CDR3 residues: CASSNSGTEAFF. The CDR3 bases are TGTGCCAGCAGCAACTCGGGCACTGAAGCTTTCTTT. The full variable domain, with the rest looked up from reference TRBV11-3 and TRBJ1-1, is EAGVVQSPRYKIIEKKQPVAFWCNPISGHNTLYWYLQNLGQGPELLIRYENEEAVDDSQLPKDRFSAERLKGVDSTLKIQPAELGDSAVYLCASSNSGTEAFFGQGTRLTVV.

The CDR3 sequence: CASSQGTAPGYNEQFF. CDR3 nucleotides: TGCGCCAGCAGCCAGGGGACGGCCCCGGGGTACAATGAGCAGTTCTTC. The rearrangement uses TRBV4-3 and TRBJ2-1, with D perhaps TRBD1 or TRBD2 (5 bases each). Per germline, CDR1 LGHNA and CDR2 YSLEER. This CDR3 has 16 residues. The V gene lost 3 bases and the J gene lost 4 bases, with 16 bases spanning the gap.

The rearrangement links TRBV5-6 to TRBJ1-3, with D hard to call. The ends were cut back, 6 bases at V and 4 bases at J, with 8 bases in the middle. This CDR3 has 12 residues. Germline-derived CDR1 and CDR2 are SGHDT and YYEEEE. As DNA, the CDR3 is TGTGCCAGCACCCGGCGCGGAAACACCATATATTTT. Its translation is CASTRRGNTIYF.

The chain couples TRBV6-2 or TRBV6-3 to TRBJ2-2; 10 positions match TRBD1. With V trimmed by 2 bases and J by 7 bases, 7 bases remained unmatched. The CDR3 loop spans 16 amino acids. CDR1 and CDR2 from the germline V gene are MNHEY and SVGEGT. The CDR3 sequence is CASSYVGTGVGGELFF. CDR3 nucleotides: TGTGCCAGCAGTTACGTTGGGACAGGGGTTGGCGGGGAGCTGTTTTTT.